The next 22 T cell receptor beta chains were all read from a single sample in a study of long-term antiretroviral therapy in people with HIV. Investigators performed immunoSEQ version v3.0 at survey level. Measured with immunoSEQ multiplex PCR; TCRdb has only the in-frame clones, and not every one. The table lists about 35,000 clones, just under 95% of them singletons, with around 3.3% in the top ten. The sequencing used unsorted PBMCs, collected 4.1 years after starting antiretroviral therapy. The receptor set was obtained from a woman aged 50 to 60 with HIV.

The CDR3 region has the DNA TGTGCCAGCAGCGTAGATGTCAGCCAAGAGACCCAGTACTTC. The encoded protein is CASSVDVSQETQYF. The chain carries TRBV9 and TRBJ2-5; D gene ambiguous. Trimming stripped 0 bases from V and 1 base from J, with 7 bases between. CDR1 and CDR2 from the germline V gene are SGDLS and YYNGEE. The CDR3 runs 14 residues.

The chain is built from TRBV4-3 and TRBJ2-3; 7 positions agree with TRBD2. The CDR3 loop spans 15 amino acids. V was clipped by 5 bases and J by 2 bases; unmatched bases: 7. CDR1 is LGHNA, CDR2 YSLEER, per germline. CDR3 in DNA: TGCGCCAGCAGCACCTCAGCGGGGATCACAGATACGCAGTATTTT. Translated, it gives CASSTSAGITDTQYF.

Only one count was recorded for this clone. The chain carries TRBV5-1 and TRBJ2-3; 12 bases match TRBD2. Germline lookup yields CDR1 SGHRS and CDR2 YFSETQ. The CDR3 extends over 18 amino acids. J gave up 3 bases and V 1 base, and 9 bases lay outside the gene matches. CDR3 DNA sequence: TGCGCCAGCAGCTTGAGTAGGACTAGCGGGGAGATTACAGATACGCAGTATTTT. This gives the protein CASSLSRTSGEITDTQYF.

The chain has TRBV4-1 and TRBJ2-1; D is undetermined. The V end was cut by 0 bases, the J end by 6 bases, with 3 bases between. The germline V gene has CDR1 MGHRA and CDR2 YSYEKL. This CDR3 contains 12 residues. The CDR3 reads CASSQDINEQFF. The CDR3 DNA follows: TGCGCCAGCAGCCAAGATATCAATGAGCAGTTCTTC.

CDR3 residues: CASSLAGPIYGYTF. CDR3 bases: TGTGCCAGCAGCCTTGCCGGGCCCATCTATGGCTACACCTTC. The chain employs TRBV7-2 and TRBJ1-2; D unclear. The V end lost 5 bases, the J end lost 4 bases, and 14 bases lay between the germline ends. Germline V lookup: CDR1 SGHTA, CDR2 FQGNSA. The CDR3 loop spans 14 amino acids.

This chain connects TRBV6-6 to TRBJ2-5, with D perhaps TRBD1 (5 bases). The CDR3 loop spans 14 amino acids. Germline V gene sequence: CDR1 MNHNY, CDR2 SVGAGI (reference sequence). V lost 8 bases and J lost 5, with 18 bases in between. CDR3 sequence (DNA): TGTGCCAGCGGTGCAGGGAATGGCCGGGAGACCCAGTACTTC. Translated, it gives CASGAGNGRETQYF.

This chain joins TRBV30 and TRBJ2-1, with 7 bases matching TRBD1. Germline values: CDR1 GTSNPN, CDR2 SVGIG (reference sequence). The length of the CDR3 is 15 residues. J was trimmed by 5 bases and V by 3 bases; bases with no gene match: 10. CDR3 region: CAWSDMGTENNEQFF. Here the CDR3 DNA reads TGTGCCTGGAGCGACATGGGGACAGAAAACAATGAGCAGTTCTTC.

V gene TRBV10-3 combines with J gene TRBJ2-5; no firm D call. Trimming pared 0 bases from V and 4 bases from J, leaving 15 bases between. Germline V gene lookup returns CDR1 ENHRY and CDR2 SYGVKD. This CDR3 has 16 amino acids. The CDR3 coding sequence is TGTGCCATCAGTGAGTCAATGGCGGTAGTAGGAGAGACCCAGTACTTC. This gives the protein CAISESMAVVGETQYF.

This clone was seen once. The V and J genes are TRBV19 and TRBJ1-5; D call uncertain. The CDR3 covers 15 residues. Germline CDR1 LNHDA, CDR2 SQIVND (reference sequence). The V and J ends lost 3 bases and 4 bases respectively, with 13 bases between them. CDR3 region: CASSIFFLANQPQHF. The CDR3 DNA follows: TGTGCCAGTAGTATTTTTTTTCTCGCAAATCAGCCCCAGCATTTT.

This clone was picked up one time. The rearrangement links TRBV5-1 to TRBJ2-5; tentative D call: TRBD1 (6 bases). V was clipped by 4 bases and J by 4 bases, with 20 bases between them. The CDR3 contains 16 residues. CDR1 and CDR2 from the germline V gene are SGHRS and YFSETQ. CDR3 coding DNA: TGCGCCAGCAGCCCAGCTCCAGGGGATTCCTTAGAGACCCAGTACTTC. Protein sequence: CASSPAPGDSLETQYF.

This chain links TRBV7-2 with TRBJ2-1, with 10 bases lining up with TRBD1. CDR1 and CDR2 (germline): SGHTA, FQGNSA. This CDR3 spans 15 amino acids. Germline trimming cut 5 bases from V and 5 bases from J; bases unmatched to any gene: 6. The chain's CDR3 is CASSIRDRGNNEQFF. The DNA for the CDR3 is TGTGCCAGCAGCATCCGGGACAGGGGTAACAATGAGCAGTTCTTC.

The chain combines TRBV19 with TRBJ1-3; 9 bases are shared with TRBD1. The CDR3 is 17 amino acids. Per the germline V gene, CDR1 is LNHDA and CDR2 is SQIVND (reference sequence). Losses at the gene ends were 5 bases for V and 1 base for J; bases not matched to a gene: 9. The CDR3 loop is CASSPNRDRVSGNTIYF. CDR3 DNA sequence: TGTGCCAGTAGTCCAAACCGGGACAGGGTGTCTGGAAACACCATATATTTT.

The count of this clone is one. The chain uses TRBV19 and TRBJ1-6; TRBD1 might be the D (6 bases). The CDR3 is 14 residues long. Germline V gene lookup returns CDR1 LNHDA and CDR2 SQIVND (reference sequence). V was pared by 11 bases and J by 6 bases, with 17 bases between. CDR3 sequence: CASKPQGINSPLHF. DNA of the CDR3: TGTGCCTCCAAACCTCAGGGGATTAATTCACCCCTCCACTTT.

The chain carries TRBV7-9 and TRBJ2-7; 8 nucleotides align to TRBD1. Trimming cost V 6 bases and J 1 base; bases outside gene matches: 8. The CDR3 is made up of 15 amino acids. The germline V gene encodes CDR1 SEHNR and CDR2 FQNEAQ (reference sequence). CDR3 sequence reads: CASSSGGAASYEQYF. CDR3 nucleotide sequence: TGTGCCAGCAGTTCAGGGGGCGCAGCGTCCTACGAGCAGTACTTC.

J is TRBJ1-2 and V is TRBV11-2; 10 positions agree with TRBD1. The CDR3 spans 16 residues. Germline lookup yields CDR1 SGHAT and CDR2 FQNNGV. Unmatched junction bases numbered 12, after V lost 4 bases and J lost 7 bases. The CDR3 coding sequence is TGTGCCAGCAGCTCGCCGGGGAGGGGACAGGGGATTGGCTACACCTTC. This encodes CASSSPGRGQGIGYTF.

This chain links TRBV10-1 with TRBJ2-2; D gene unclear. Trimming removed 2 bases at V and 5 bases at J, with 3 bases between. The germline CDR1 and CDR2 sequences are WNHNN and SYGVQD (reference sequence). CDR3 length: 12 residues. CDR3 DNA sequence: TGCGCCAGCAGTGAGGTGACCGGGGAGCTGTTTTTT. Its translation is CASSEVTGELFF.

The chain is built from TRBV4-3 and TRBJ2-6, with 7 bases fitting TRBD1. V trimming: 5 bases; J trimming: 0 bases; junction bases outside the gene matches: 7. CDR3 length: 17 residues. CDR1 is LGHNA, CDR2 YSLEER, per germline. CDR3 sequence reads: CASSRDRVPSGANVLTF. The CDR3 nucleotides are TGCGCCAGCAGCAGAGACAGGGTCCCCTCTGGGGCCAACGTCCTGACTTTC.

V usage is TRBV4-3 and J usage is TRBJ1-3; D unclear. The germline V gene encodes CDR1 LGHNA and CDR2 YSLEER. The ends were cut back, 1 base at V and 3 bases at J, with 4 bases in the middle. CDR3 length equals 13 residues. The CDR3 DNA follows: TGCGCCAGCAGCCAAGTGATTGGAAACACCATATATTTT. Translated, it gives CASSQVIGNTIYF.

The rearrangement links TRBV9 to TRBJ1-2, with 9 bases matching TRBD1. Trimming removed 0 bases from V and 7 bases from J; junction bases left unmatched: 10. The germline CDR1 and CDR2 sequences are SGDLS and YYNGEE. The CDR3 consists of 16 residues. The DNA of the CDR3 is TGTGCCAGCAGCGTAGCTCGGGGACAGGGAATTGGTGGCTACACCTTC. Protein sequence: CASSVARGQGIGGYTF.

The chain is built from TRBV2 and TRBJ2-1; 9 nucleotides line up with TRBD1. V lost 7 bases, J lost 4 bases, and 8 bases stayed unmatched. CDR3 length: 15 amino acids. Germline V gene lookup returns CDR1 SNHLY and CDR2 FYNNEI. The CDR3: CASKAGQGWYNEQFF. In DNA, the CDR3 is TGTGCCAGCAAAGCGGGACAGGGTTGGTACAATGAGCAGTTCTTC. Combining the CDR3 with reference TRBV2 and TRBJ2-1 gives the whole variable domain EPEVTQTPSHQVTQMGQEVILRCVPISNHLYFYWYRQILGQKVEFLVSFYNNEISEKSEIFDDQFSVERPDGSNFTLKIRSTKLEDSAMYFCASKAGQGWYNEQFFGPGTRLTVL.

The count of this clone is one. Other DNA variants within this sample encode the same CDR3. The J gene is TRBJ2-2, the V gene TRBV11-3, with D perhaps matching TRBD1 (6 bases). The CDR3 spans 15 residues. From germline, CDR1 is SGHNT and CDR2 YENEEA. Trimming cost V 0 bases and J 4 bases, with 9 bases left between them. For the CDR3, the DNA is TGTGCCAGCAGCTTAGACAGGGGTGGCACCGGGGAGCTGTTTTTT. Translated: CASSLDRGGTGELFF. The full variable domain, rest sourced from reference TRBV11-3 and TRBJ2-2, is EAGVVQSPRYKIIEKKQPVAFWCNPISGHNTLYWYLQNLGQGPELLIRYENEEAVDDSQLPKDRFSAERLKGVDSTLKIQPAELGDSAVYLCASSLDRGGTGELFFGEGSRLTVL.

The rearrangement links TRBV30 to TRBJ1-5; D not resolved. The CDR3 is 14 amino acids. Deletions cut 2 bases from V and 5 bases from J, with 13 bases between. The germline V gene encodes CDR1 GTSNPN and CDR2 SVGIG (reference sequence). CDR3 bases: TGTGCCTGGAGTAAGGGCCAGGTTGATCAGCCCCAGCATTTT. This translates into CAWSKGQVDQPQHF.